The 25 T cell receptor beta chains below all came from one sample that was sequenced in a study of cytomegalovirus exposure and HLA in healthy donors. PCR employed 60 Vbeta and 13 Jbeta primers. TCRdb's copy holds only in-frame clones and misses some; the assay was immunoSEQ multiplex PCR. The profile shows tens of thousands of clones, about 74% of them singletons. Sequencing was done on a sample of PBMCs. The receptors stem from a woman in her twenties or thirties in good health and CMV-seropositive.

This clone appeared a few times. V and J are TRBV5-1 and TRBJ2-7; the D is unclear. The CDR3 is 14 residues long. The V end was cut by 4 bases, the J end by 1 base, with 12 bases between. Germline loops: CDR1 SGHRS, CDR2 YFSETQ. Written as DNA, the CDR3 is TGCGCCAGCAGCCCTACAGTGCCATCCTACGAGCAGTACTTC. It codes for CASSPTVPSYEQYF.

V gene TRBV5-4 combines with J gene TRBJ2-7; weak D call: TRBD2 (6 bases). The CDR3 runs to 13 residues. From germline, CDR1 is SGHNT and CDR2 YYREEE (reference sequence). V lost 4 bases to trimming and J lost 3 bases, with 11 bases between them. In DNA, the CDR3 is TGTGCCAGCAGCGCCGGGGGTGGCTACGAGCAGTACTTC. As protein: CASSAGGGYEQYF.

This clone was seen a few times. This sequence joins TRBV11-2 and TRBJ1-1, with D tentatively TRBD1 (5 bases). The CDR3 contains 15 residues. Between the trimmed V and J ends, which lost 0 bases and 11 bases, there was a span of 19 bases. Germline CDR1 SGHAT, CDR2 FQNNGV. CDR3 coding DNA: TGTGCCAGCAGCTTAGATCCGGGGGGGGTAGCCGCTGCTTTCTTT. It encodes CASSLDPGGVAAAFF.

This CDR3 is CASSSTLNTEAFF. The CDR3 DNA follows: TGTGCCAGCAGCTCCACATTGAACACTGAAGCTTTCTTT. The J gene is TRBJ1-1, the V gene TRBV7-2; D call uncertain. In germline, CDR1 is SGHTA, CDR2 FQGNSA. This CDR3 spans 13 amino acids. The V end was cut by 4 bases, the J end by 0 bases, with 6 bases between. The entire variable domain, with the rest obtained from reference TRBV7-2 and TRBJ1-1, is as follows: GAGVSQSPSNKVTEKGKDVELRCDPISGHTALYWYRQSLGQGLEFLIYFQGNSAPDKSGLPSDRFSAERTGGSVSTLTIQRTQQEDSAVYLCASSSTLNTEAFFGQGTRLTVV.

The rearrangement uses TRBV15 and TRBJ2-7; D perhaps matches TRBD2 (6 bases). The germline V and J ends were trimmed by 4 bases and 5 bases, with 12 bases remaining between them. The CDR3 length is 13 residues. Germline CDR1 is LNHNV and CDR2 is YYDKDF (reference sequence). CDR3 nucleotides: TGTGCCACCAGCAAGGACCGGGGGAACGAGCAGTACTTC. Its translation is CATSKDRGNEQYF.

The J gene is TRBJ2-7, the V gene TRBV28; 9 positions agree with TRBD2. Germline-derived CDR1 and CDR2 are MDHEN and SYDVKM. This CDR3 is built from 14 residues. J gave up 4 bases and V 7 bases, and 8 bases lay outside the gene matches. CDR3 sequence: CASTSPGLAYEQYF. As DNA, the CDR3 is TGTGCCAGCACCTCTCCGGGACTAGCTTACGAGCAGTACTTC.

In its sample, this clone was seen a few times. The chain is built from TRBV2 and TRBJ1-4; weak D call: TRBD1 (6 bases). This CDR3 comprises 12 residues. With 5 bases removed from V and 13 bases from J, the gap between germline ends came to 14 bases. The germline V gene encodes CDR1 SNHLY and CDR2 FYNNEI. The DNA of the CDR3 is TGTGCCAGCAGTCCTCCAGGGGACGGACTGTTTTTT. Translating gives CASSPPGDGLFF.

The rearrangement joins TRBV18 to TRBJ1-4, with a weak D call TRBD1 (5 bases). Germline V gene lookup returns CDR1 KGHSH and CDR2 LQKENI. The V end was cut by 2 bases, the J end by 8 bases, with 9 bases between. The CDR3 contains 13 residues. The CDR3 here is CASSPGAGEKLFF. CDR3 in DNA: TGTGCCAGCTCACCAGGGGCGGGAGAAAAACTGTTTTTT.

The chain employs TRBV7-8 and TRBJ2-7; the match to TRBD2 covers 13 bases. Germline values: CDR1 SGHVS, CDR2 FQNEAQ. The J segment lost 7 bases and the V segment lost 5 bases, leaving 5 bases of the junction unmatched. The CDR3 has 14 amino acids. CDR3 in DNA: TGTGCCAGCAGCCAACCGGGACTAGCGGGAGAGCAGTACTTC. Protein product: CASSQPGLAGEQYF.

The chain recombines TRBV5-1 with TRBJ2-1; 7 nucleotides line up with TRBD2. CDR1 and CDR2 from the germline V gene are SGHRS and YFSETQ. The CDR3 runs to 14 residues. J was trimmed by 4 bases and V by 7 bases; bases with no gene match: 8. This chain's CDR3 is CASGGLVGYNEQFF. CDR3 DNA sequence: TGCGCCAGCGGAGGACTAGTGGGATACAATGAGCAGTTCTTC. Full variable domain (remainder filled in from reference TRBV5-1 and TRBJ2-1): KAGVTQTPRYLIKTRGQQVTLSCSPISGHRSVSWYQQTPGQGLQFLFEYFSETQRNKGNFPGRFSGRQFSNSRSEMNVSTLELGDSALYLCASGGLVGYNEQFFGPGTRLTVL.

This chain's CDR3 is CASSQDRVGVRNGYTF. In DNA, the CDR3 is TGTGCCAGCAGCCAGGATAGGGTAGGGGTAAGGAATGGCTACACCTTC. The V gene is TRBV4-2, the J gene TRBJ1-2, with D possibly matching TRBD1 (5 bases). Trimming shortened V by 3 bases and J by 6 bases, and 20 bases separated the two germline ends. CDR1 is LGHNA and CDR2 is YNFKEQ in the germline V gene. The CDR3 totals 16 residues.

The rearrangement uses TRBV18 and TRBJ2-1; perhaps TRBD1 as D (5 bases). Trimming took 1 base from V and 5 from J, leaving 6 bases between them. Germline lookup yields CDR1 KGHSH and CDR2 LQKENI. This CDR3 has 13 residues. CDR3 in amino acids: CASSPRQNNEQFF. The CDR3 DNA reads as TGTGCCAGCTCACCACGACAGAACAATGAGCAGTTCTTC. Complete variable domain (other parts from reference TRBV18 and TRBJ2-1): NAGVMQNPRHLVRRRGQEARLRCSPMKGHSHVYWYRQLPEEGLKFMVYLQKENIIDESGMPKERFSAEFPKEGPSILRIQQVVRGDSAAYFCASSPRQNNEQFFGPGTRLTVL.

The chain uses TRBV28 and TRBJ1-1, with D possibly TRBD1 on 5 matching bases. V lost 3 bases to trimming and J lost 4 bases, with 6 bases between them. Germline loops: CDR1 MDHEN, CDR2 SYDVKM. This CDR3 is built from 12 residues. Written as DNA, the CDR3 is TGTGCCAGCAGTTTCGACAGCACTGAAGCTTTCTTT. This translates into CASSFDSTEAFF.

This chain connects TRBV9 to TRBJ2-7, with D possibly TRBD1 on 5 matching bases. The CDR3 runs 15 residues. Germline V gene data show CDR1 as SGDLS and CDR2 as YYNGEE. Trimming took off 4 bases at V and 2 bases at J, with 16 bases between the two ends. The CDR3 sequence: CASSTGKGAAYEQYF. CDR3 nucleotide sequence: TGTGCCAGCAGCACTGGGAAAGGGGCCGCCTACGAGCAGTACTTC. Using reference TRBV9 and TRBJ2-7 for the parts outside the CDR3, the full variable domain is DSGVTQTPKHLITATGQRVTLRCSPRSGDLSVYWYQQSLDQGLQFLIQYYNGEERAKGNILERFSAQQFPDLHSELNLSSLELGDSALYFCASSTGKGAAYEQYFGPGTRLTVT.

The chain couples TRBV4-2 to TRBJ1-1, with 7 bases matching TRBD1. Trimming took 1 base from V and 0 from J; bases not matched to a gene: 2. Looked up from germline, CDR1 is LGHNA and CDR2 is YNFKEQ. The CDR3 is 15 residues long. The CDR3 nucleotides read TGTGCCAGCAGCCAAGGGACAGGTATGAACACTGAAGCTTTCTTT. Encoded protein: CASSQGTGMNTEAFF.

This chain links TRBV30 with TRBJ2-7; 9 nucleotides line up with TRBD1. Germline V CDR1 and CDR2: GTSNPN, SVGIG (reference sequence). Unmatched junction bases numbered 15, after V lost 3 bases and J lost 3 bases. This CDR3 is built from 17 residues. CDR3 residues: CAWRGRVPGQGSYEQYF. The CDR3 coding sequence is TGTGCCTGGAGGGGGCGGGTTCCGGGACAGGGAAGCTACGAGCAGTACTTC.

This chain joins TRBV11-2 and TRBJ2-5; 14 positions match TRBD2. Germline CDR1 reads SGHAT; CDR2 reads FQNNGV. The trim removed 3 bases at V and 2 bases at J, leaving 5 bases unmatched. This CDR3 is 17 amino acids long. This chain's CDR3 is CASSFGLAGGLQETQYF. CDR3 nucleotide sequence: TGTGCCAGCAGCTTCGGACTAGCGGGAGGTTTGCAAGAGACCCAGTACTTC.

The chain couples TRBV6-1 to TRBJ1-5; D is possibly TRBD1 (6 bases). The germline V gene encodes CDR1 MNHNS and CDR2 SASEGT. The CDR3 length is 14 residues. Trimming left V 7 bases short and J 6 bases short, with 16 bases between. The CDR3: CASKVGGGSQPQHF. In DNA, the CDR3 is TGTGCCAGCAAGGTCGGCGGGGGCTCTCAGCCCCAGCATTTT.

V gene TRBV11-2 combines with J gene TRBJ2-7, with 7 bases matching TRBD1. Germline trimming cut 0 bases from V and 5 bases from J; bases unmatched to any gene: 1. The CDR3 is made up of 13 amino acids. The germline V gene has CDR1 SGHAT and CDR2 FQNNGV. The CDR3 nucleotides read TGTGCCAGCAGCTTAGAAGGGGGCGACGAGCAGTACTTC. Protein sequence: CASSLEGGDEQYF.

The gene calls are TRBV30 and TRBJ1-1; D gene ambiguous. Germline V gene data show CDR1 as GTSNPN and CDR2 as SVGIG (reference sequence). V was clipped by 4 bases and J by 6 bases, with 15 bases between them. There are 13 residues in the CDR3. CDR3 sequence (DNA): TGTGCCTGGAAAGTAATGAGAACGGCTGAAGCTTTCTTT. It codes for CAWKVMRTAEAFF.

The chain employs TRBV30 and TRBJ1-1; D unresolved. Per the germline V gene, CDR1 is GTSNPN and CDR2 is SVGIG (reference sequence). This CDR3 has 12 residues. The V end was cut by 3 bases, the J end by 1 base, with 6 bases between. This CDR3 is CAWRRENTEAFF. The CDR3 region has the DNA TGTGCCTGGAGGAGGGAGAACACTGAAGCTTTCTTT.

V and J are TRBV28 and TRBJ2-1, with 8 positions matching TRBD2. The CDR3 contains 16 residues. V was clipped by 5 bases and J by 7 bases; unmatched bases: 13. The germline gives CDR1 MDHEN, CDR2 SYDVKM. This chain's CDR3 is CASSPRGAGVENEQFF. As DNA, the CDR3 is TGTGCCAGCAGTCCCCGCGGAGCGGGAGTTGAGAATGAGCAGTTCTTC. The full variable domain, rest sourced from reference TRBV28 and TRBJ2-1, is DVKVTQSSRYLVKRTGEKVFLECVQDMDHENMFWYRQDPGLGLRLIYFSYDVKMKEKGDIPEGYSVSREKKERFSLILESASTNQTSMYLCASSPRGAGVENEQFFGPGTRLTVL.

The chain is built from TRBV5-1 and TRBJ2-5, with TRBD2 matching over 9 bases. Germline V gene sequence: CDR1 SGHRS, CDR2 YFSETQ. The CDR3 extends over 17 amino acids. V trimming: 3 bases; J trimming: 2 bases; junction bases outside the gene matches: 11. The CDR3 protein is CASSSGTSRRGQETQYF. The CDR3 coding sequence is TGCGCCAGCAGCTCCGGGACTAGCCGGCGGGGGCAAGAGACCCAGTACTTC.

This clone was observed a handful of times. The CDR3 bases are TGTGCCAGCAGTGAGAACCGACTAGCGGGGGAGCAGTACTTC. Encoded protein: CASSENRLAGEQYF. The chain couples TRBV25-1 to TRBJ2-7, with 11 bases identical to TRBD2. The CDR3 is 14 residues long. With 3 bases clipped from V and 7 bases from J, the junction kept 5 bases outside the gene matches. In germline, CDR1 is MGHDK, CDR2 SYGVNS.

The J gene is TRBJ1-5, the V gene TRBV10-3; 9 bases line up with TRBD1. Germline V gene lookup returns CDR1 ENHRY and CDR2 SYGVKD. The ends lost 4 bases at V and 0 bases at J; junction bases unmatched: 4. CDR3 length equals 16 residues. CDR3 DNA sequence: TGTGCCATCAGTGGAGCGGGACAGGGTAGCAATCAGCCCCAGCATTTT. Translation gives CAISGAGQGSNQPQHF.